These T cell receptor beta chains were read from a single sample in a study of a mutant IDH1 vaccine in newly diagnosed glioma. No antigen is known for these receptors. TCRdb's copy holds only in-frame clones and misses some; the assay was immunoSEQ multiplex PCR. This repertoire shows 25,000 to 30,000 clones, roughly 90% found once; its top ten account for 15% to 25%. This material consisted of PBMCs, taken from a glioma patient whose treatment included an IDH1 peptide vaccine. All receptors derive from a man aged 18 to 30 with glioma. Each CDR3 is given without its conserved first and last residue.

v_call: TRBV29-1
cdr3_length: 12
cdr3_aa: SAAGTGGREKLF

v_call: TRBV5-1
cdr3_length: 13
cdr3_aa: ASSLWSGGQETQY

v_call: TRBV7-9
cdr3_length: 10
cdr3_aa: ASSLGGEKLF

v_call: TRBV6-1
cdr3_length: 13
cdr3_aa: ASSPQTSGANVLT

v_call: TRBV19
cdr3_length: 12
cdr3_aa: ASSIGGTNQPQH

v_call: TRBV6-5
cdr3_length: 11
cdr3_aa: ASSAGHGYEQY

v_call: TRBV19
cdr3_length: 14
cdr3_aa: ASSPWGGVMNTEAF

v_call: TRBV2
cdr3_length: 10
cdr3_aa: ASSESQYGYT

v_call: TRBV12-5
cdr3_length: 14
cdr3_aa: ASGPPGQGLNTEAF

v_call: TRBV5-6
cdr3_length: 11
cdr3_aa: ASSLGRGQPQH

v_call: TRBV28
cdr3_length: 10
cdr3_aa: ASRSSVYGYT

v_call: TRBV20-1
cdr3_length: 8
cdr3_aa: RAWDTEAF

v_call: TRBV2
cdr3_length: 12
cdr3_aa: ASSGGNGPGEQY

v_call: TRBV29-1
cdr3_length: 15
cdr3_aa: SVRGRSGPGSGNTIY

v_call: TRBV11-2
cdr3_length: 13
cdr3_aa: ASSPRTASGNTIY

v_call: TRBV5-1
cdr3_length: 11
cdr3_aa: ASAEDRNTEAF

v_call: TRBV19
cdr3_length: 9
cdr3_aa: ASSALTNAF

v_call: TRBV6-6
cdr3_length: 12
cdr3_aa: ASRPGAPNQPQH

v_call: TRBV28
cdr3_length: 11
cdr3_aa: ASSFGRTYEQY

v_call: TRBV5-6
cdr3_length: 9
cdr3_aa: ASSFQETQY

v_call: TRBV5-4
cdr3_length: 13
cdr3_aa: ASSPGQGPYNEQF

v_call: TRBV6-1
cdr3_length: 11
cdr3_aa: ASSEGVFTEAF

v_call: TRBV6-6
cdr3_length: 10
cdr3_aa: ASSSTGAEQY

v_call: TRBV27
cdr3_length: 13
cdr3_aa: ASSLRASGNYEQY

v_call: TRBV10-2
cdr3_length: 11
cdr3_aa: ASSESKGRKAF

v_call: TRBV4-1
cdr3_length: 16
cdr3_aa: ASSQDASGSSPTDTQY

v_call: TRBV7-2
cdr3_length: 12
cdr3_aa: ASSNRMGYTEAF

v_call: TRBV7-2
cdr3_length: 14
cdr3_aa: ASSPRLAGGSYEQY

v_call: TRBV27
cdr3_length: 12
cdr3_aa: ASSTGVWNQPQH

v_call: TRBV5-6
cdr3_length: 10
cdr3_aa: ASSLVLNEQF

v_call: TRBV30
cdr3_length: 12
cdr3_aa: AWSVGGSYNEQF

v_call: TRBV6-4
cdr3_length: 12
cdr3_aa: ASSGGGGTDTQY

v_call: TRBV29-1
cdr3_length: 11
cdr3_aa: SVTSGPETEQF

v_call: TRBV5-5
cdr3_length: 12
cdr3_aa: ASSSPGSGNEQF

v_call: TRBV19
cdr3_length: 11
cdr3_aa: ASSMGPNTEAF

v_call: TRBV4-2
cdr3_length: 12
cdr3_aa: ASSGQAGTYTQY